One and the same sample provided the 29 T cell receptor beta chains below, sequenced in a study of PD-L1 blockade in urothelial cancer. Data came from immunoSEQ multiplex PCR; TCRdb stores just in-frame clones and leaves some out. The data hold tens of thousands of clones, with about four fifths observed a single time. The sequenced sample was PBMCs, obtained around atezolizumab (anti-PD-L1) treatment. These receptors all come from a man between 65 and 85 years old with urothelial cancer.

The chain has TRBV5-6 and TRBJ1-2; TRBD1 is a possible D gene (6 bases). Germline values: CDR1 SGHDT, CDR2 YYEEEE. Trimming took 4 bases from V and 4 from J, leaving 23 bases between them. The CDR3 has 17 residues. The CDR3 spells CASSPGTLDPSGYGYTF. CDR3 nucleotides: TGTGCCAGCAGCCCCGGGACACTAGACCCCTCGGGCTATGGCTACACCTTC. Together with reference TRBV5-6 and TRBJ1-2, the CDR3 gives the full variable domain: DAGVTQSPTHLIKTRGQQVTLRCSPKSGHDTVSWYQQALGQGPQFIFQYYEEEERQRGNFPDRFSGHQFPNYSSELNVNALLLGDSALYLCASSPGTLDPSGYGYTFGSGTRLTVV.

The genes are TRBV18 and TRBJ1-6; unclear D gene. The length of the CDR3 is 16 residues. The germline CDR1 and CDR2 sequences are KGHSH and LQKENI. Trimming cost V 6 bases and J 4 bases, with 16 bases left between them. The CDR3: CASSSESTRYNSPLHF. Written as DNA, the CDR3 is TGTGCCAGCTCCTCCGAATCGACACGTTATAATTCACCCCTCCACTTT.

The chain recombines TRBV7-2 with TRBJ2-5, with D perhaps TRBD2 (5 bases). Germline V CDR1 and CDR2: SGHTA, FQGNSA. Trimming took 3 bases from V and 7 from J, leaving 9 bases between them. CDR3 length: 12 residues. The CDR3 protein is CASSFGVRTQYF. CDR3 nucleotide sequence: TGTGCCAGCAGCTTCGGGGTTCGGACCCAGTACTTC.

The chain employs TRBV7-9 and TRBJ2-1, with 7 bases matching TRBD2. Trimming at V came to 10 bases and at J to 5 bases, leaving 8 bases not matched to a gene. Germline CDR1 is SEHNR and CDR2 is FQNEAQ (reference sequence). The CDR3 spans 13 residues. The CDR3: CATRLAGDNEQFF. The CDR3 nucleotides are TGTGCCACCAGACTGGCGGGGGACAATGAGCAGTTCTTC.

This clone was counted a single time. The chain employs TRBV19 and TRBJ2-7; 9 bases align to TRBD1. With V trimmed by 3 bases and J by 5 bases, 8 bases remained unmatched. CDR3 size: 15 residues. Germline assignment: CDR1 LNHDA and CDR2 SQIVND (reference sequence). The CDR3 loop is CASSISGTGFHEQYF. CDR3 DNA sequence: TGTGCCAGTAGTATCTCCGGGACAGGGTTTCACGAGCAGTACTTC.

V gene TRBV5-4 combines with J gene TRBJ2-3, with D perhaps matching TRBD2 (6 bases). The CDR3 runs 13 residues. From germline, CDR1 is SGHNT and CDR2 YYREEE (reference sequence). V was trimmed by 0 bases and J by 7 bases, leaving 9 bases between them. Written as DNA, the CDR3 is TGTGCCAGCAGCTTGGGGGGGAGGAATACGCAGTATTTT. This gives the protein CASSLGGRNTQYF.

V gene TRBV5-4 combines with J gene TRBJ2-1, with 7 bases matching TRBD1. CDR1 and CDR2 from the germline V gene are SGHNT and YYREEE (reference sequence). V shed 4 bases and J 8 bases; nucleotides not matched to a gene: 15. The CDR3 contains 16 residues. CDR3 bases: TGTGCCAGCAGCCCAGGCGGAGGTCGTACAGGGGATGAGCAGTTCTTC. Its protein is CASSPGGGRTGDEQFF.

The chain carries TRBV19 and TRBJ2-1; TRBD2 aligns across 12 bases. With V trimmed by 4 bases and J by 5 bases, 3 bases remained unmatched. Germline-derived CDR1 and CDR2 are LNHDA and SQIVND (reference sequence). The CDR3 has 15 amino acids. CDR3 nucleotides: TGTGCCAGTAGTACGGGACTAGCGGGTAACAATGAGCAGTTCTTC. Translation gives CASSTGLAGNNEQFF.

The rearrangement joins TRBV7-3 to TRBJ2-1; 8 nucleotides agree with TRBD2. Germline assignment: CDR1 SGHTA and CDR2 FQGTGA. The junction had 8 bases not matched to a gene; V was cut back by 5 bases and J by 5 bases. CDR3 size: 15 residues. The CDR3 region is CASSPGSGAHNEQFF. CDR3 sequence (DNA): TGTGCCAGCAGCCCGGGTAGCGGGGCTCACAATGAGCAGTTCTTC.

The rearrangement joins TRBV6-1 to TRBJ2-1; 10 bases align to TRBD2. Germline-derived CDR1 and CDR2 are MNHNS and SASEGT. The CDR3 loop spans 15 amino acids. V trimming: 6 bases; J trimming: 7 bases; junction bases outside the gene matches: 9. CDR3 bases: TGTGCCAGCAGGGCTAGCGGGAGCGGAGTTAATGAGCAGTTCTTC. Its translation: CASRASGSGVNEQFF.

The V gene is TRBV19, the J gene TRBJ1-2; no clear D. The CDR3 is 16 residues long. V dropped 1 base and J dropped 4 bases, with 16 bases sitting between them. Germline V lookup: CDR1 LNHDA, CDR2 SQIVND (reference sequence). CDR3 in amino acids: CASSIGSPQDIYGYTF. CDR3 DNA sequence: TGTGCCAGTAGTATAGGGTCCCCTCAGGATATCTATGGCTACACCTTC. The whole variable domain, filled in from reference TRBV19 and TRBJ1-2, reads DGGITQSPKYLFRKEGQNVTLSCEQNLNHDAMYWYRQDPGQGLRLIYYSQIVNDFQKGDIAEGYSVSREKKESFPLTVTSAQKNPTAFYLCASSIGSPQDIYGYTFGSGTRLTVV.

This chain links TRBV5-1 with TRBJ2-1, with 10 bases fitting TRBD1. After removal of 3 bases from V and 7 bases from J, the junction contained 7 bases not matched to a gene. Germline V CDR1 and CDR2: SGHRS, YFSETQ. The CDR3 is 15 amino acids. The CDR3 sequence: CASSSGQGDKNEQFF. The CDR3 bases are TGCGCCAGCAGCTCCGGACAGGGGGACAAGAATGAGCAGTTCTTC. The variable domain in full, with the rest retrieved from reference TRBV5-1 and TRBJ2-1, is KAGVTQTPRYLIKTRGQQVTLSCSPISGHRSVSWYQQTPGQGLQFLFEYFSETQRNKGNFPGRFSGRQFSNSRSEMNVSTLELGDSALYLCASSSGQGDKNEQFFGPGTRLTVL.

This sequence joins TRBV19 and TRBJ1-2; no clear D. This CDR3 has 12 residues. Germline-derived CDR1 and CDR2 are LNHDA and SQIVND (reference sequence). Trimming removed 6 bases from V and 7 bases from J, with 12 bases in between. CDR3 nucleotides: TGTGCCAGTAGAGAATGGGCATCTGGCTACACCTTC. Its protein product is CASREWASGYTF.

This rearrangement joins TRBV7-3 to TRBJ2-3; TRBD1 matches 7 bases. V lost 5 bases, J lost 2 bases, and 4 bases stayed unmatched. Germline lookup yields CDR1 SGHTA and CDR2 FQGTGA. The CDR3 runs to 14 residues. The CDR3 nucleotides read TGTGCCAGCAGCACAGGGGCACCCACAGATACGCAGTATTTT. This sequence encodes CASSTGAPTDTQYF.

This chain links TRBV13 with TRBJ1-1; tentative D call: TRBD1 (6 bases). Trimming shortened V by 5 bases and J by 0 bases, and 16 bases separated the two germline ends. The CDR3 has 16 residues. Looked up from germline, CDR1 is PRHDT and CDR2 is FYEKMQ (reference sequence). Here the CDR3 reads CASSDPGAELNTEAFF. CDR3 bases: TGTGCCAGCAGCGACCCAGGGGCCGAACTGAACACTGAAGCTTTCTTT.

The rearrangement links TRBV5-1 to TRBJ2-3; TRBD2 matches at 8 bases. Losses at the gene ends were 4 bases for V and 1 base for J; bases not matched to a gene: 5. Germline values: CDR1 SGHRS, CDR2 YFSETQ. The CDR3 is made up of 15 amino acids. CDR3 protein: CASSQREYGTDTQYF. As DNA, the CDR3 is TGCGCCAGCAGCCAGCGGGAGTACGGCACAGATACGCAGTATTTT.

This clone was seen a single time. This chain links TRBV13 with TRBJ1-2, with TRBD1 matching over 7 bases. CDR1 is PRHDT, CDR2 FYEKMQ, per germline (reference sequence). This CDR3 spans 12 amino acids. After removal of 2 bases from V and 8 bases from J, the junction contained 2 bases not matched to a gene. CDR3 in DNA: TGTGCCAGCAGCTTAAGACAGGGAGGCTACACCTTC. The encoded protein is CASSLRQGGYTF.

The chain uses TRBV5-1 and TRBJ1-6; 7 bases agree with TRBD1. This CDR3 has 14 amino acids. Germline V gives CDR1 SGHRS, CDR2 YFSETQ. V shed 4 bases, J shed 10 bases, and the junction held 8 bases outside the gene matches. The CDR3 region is CASSRDRETSPLHF. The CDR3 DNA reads TGCGCCAGCAGCCGGGACAGAGAGACCTCACCCCTCCACTTT. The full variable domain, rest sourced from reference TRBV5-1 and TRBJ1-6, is KAGVTQTPRYLIKTRGQQVTLSCSPISGHRSVSWYQQTPGQGLQFLFEYFSETQRNKGNFPGRFSGRQFSNSRSEMNVSTLELGDSALYLCASSRDRETSPLHFGNGTRLTVT.

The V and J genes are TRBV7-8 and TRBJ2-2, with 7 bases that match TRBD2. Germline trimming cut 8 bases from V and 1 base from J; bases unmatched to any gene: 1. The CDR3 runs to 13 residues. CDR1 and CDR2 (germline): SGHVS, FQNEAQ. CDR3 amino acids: CASGGGNTGELFF. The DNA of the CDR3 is TGTGCCAGCGGCGGGGGGAACACCGGGGAGCTGTTTTTT.

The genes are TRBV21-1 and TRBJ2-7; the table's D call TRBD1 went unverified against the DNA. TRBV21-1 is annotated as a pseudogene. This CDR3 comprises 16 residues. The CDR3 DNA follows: TGTGCCAGCAGGTCTCCTTCAGGGGGCCCCCCCTACGAGCAGTACTTC. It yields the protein CASRSPSGGPPYEQYF.

CDR3 amino acids: CASSPETVNTEAFF. DNA for the CDR3: TGTGCCAGCAGCCCGGAGACAGTTAACACTGAAGCTTTCTTT. The chain combines TRBV9 with TRBJ1-1, with a possible D match to TRBD1 (5 bases). Germline V gene data show CDR1 as SGDLS and CDR2 as YYNGEE. V gave up 4 bases and J gave up 2 bases, with 12 bases separating them. The CDR3 loop spans 14 amino acids.

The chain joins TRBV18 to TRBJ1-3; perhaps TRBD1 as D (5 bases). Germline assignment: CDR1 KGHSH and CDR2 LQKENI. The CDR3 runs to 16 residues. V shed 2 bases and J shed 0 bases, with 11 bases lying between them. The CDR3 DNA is TGTGCCAGCTCACCATTTCGGGGGTTCTCTGGAAACACCATATATTTT. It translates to CASSPFRGFSGNTIYF.

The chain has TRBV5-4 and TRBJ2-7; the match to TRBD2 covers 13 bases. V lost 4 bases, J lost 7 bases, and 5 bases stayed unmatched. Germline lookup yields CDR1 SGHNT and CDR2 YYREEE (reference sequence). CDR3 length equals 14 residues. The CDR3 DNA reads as TGTGCCAGCAGCGCGGGACTAGCGGGAAATGAGCAGTACTTC. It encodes CASSAGLAGNEQYF. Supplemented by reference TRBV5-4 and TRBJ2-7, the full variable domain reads ETGVTQSPTHLIKTRGQQVTLRCSSQSGHNTVSWYQQALGQGPQFIFQYYREEENGRGNFPPRFSGLQFPNYSSELNVNALELDDSALYLCASSAGLAGNEQYFGPGTRLTVT.

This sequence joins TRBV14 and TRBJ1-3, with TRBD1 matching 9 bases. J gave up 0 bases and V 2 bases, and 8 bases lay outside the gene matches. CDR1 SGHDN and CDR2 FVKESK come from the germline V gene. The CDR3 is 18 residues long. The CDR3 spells CASSQRSGQGISGNTIYF. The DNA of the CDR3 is TGTGCCAGCAGCCAAAGATCGGGACAGGGAATCTCTGGAAACACCATATATTTT.

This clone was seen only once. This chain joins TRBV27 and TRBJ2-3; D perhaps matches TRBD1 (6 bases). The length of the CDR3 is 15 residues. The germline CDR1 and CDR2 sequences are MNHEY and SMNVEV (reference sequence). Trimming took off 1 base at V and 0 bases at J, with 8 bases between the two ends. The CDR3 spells CASSLLGQSTDTQYF. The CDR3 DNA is TGTGCCAGCAGTTTATTAGGACAGAGCACAGATACGCAGTATTTT.

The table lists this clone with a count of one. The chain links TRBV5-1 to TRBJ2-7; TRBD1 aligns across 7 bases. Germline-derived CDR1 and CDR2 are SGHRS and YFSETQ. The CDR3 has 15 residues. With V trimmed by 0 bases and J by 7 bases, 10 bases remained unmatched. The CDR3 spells CASSLERTGQGEQYF. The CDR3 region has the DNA TGCGCCAGCAGCTTGGAGAGGACAGGTCAGGGGGAGCAGTACTTC.

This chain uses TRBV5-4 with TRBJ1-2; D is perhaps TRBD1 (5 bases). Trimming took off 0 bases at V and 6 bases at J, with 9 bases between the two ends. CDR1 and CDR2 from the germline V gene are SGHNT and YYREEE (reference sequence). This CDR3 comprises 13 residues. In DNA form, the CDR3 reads TGTGCCAGCAGCTTGGTACGGGGGGATGGCTACACCTTC. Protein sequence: CASSLVRGDGYTF.

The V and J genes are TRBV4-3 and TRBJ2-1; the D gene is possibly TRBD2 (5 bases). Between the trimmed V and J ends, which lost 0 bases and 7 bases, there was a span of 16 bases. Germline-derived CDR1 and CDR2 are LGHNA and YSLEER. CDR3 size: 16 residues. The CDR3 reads CASSQDHLASGNEQFF. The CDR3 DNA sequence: TGCGCCAGCAGCCAAGATCATCTAGCCTCTGGGAATGAGCAGTTCTTC.

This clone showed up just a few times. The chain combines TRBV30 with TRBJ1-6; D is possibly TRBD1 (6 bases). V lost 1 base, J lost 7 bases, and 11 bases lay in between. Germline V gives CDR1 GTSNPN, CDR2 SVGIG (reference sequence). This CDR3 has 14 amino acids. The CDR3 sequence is CAWSGIGGNSPLHF. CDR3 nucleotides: TGTGCCTGGAGTGGCATAGGGGGAAATTCACCCCTCCACTTT.